This T cell receptor beta chain derives from a study of breast tumors, draining lymph nodes, adjacent tissues. TCRdb reprocessed the multiplex PCR reads via MiXCR and lists one record per CDR3 protein. The repertoire has roughly 260,000 distinct CDR3 sequences, 30% to 35% of them found once; the top ten carry 0.85% to 1.2%. Samples came from axillary lymph nodes draining the breast cancer. Germline values: CDR1 DFQATT, CDR2 SNEGSKA (reference sequence). The CDR3 extends over 15 amino acids. V lost 6 bases, J lost 3 bases, and 21 bases lay in between. This sequence was found in a female donor with breast cancer. Some clones in this sample may be carry-over from other donors' samples. Source material: axillary lymph node tissue. V is TRBV20-1 and J is TRBJ2-7, with a tentative D call TRBD1 (7 bases). The CDR3 loop is CSASSYGTAGYEQYF. The CDR3 coding sequence is TGCAGTGCCAGCAGTTACGGGACAGCGGGCTACGAGCAGTACTTC.